This T cell receptor beta chain was sequenced during a study of cytomegalovirus exposure and HLA in healthy donors. Notes on the study in general: According to the study, about 180 TCR beta chains were cytomegalovirus-associated. As was reported, the classifier diagnosed cytomegalovirus status with high specificity and sensitivity. Under in vitro conditions, three CMV-associated chains were confirmed as specific for CMV antigens. Rare TCR sequences dominated, though some public TCRs recurred in many donors.

The J segment lost 0 bases and the V segment lost 6 bases, leaving 4 bases of the junction unmatched. Germline CDR1 and CDR2: KGHSH and LQKENI. This CDR3 is built from 14 residues. Comments on this clone: No antigen is known for it.

Assay: immunoSEQ multiplex PCR; the TCRdb copy retains only in-frame clones and omits some. Counted here are about 82,000 clones, 93% occurring once; the ten biggest clones make up roughly 0.74%. The gene calls are TRBV18 and TRBJ2-7; 8 nucleotides line up with TRBD1. This TCR was recovered from a man aged 18 to 29 in good health and CMV-seronegative. Sequences were obtained from PBMCs. As DNA, the CDR3 is TGTGCCAGCTCGTCGGGACAGGCCTCCTACGAGCAGTACTTC. This sequence encodes CASSSGQASYEQYF.